Below, 15 T cell receptor beta chains from the same sample are listed, as sequenced in a study of blood T cell repertoires in COVID-19. The assay was immunoSEQ multiplex PCR, and TCRdb's table has in-frame clones only and misses some. The data contain 100,000 or so clones, around 89% of them singletons. The sample comprised peripheral blood. The receptors stem from a human donor with acute or convalescent COVID-19. The donor label of this sample is uncertain.

The chain has TRBV5-5 and TRBJ1-3; D call uncertain. The CDR3 totals 18 residues. CDR1 and CDR2 (germline): SGHKS, YYEKEE (reference sequence). V lost 3 bases and J lost 0, with 19 bases in between. The CDR3 sequence: CASSSRSPRSSSGNTIYF. CDR3 DNA: TGTGCCAGCAGCTCCCGATCCCCCAGGTCGTCCTCTGGAAACACCATATATTTT.

The chain couples TRBV9 to TRBJ1-5; a possible D gene is TRBD1 (6 bases). The V gene's germline CDR1 is SGDLS and CDR2 YYNGEE. The CDR3 totals 14 residues. Trimming pared 7 bases from V and 6 bases from J, leaving 17 bases between. This CDR3 reads CASGKTGSRQPQHF. The CDR3, as DNA: TGTGCCAGCGGGAAAACAGGGTCTCGTCAGCCCCAGCATTTT.

This rearrangement joins TRBV28 to TRBJ1-2; TRBD1 matches at 10 bases. The CDR3 extends over 22 amino acids. The germline CDR1 and CDR2 sequences are MDHEN and SYDVKM. Losses at the gene ends were 6 bases for V and 2 bases for J; bases not matched to a gene: 27. DNA for the CDR3: TGTGCCAGCAGCCCGAGCCGTTTTAAGAGCAGGGGACAGGGGCTTTGGAACTATGGCTACACCTTC. The encoded protein is CASSPSRFKSRGQGLWNYGYTF.

The chain joins TRBV15 to TRBJ2-3; D perhaps matches TRBD1 (6 bases). CDR3 length equals 18 residues. Trimming took off 1 base at V and 8 bases at J, with 25 bases between the two ends. CDR1 is LNHNV, CDR2 YYDKDF, per germline (reference sequence). CDR3 residues: CATSRGTATGTKTSTQYF. In nucleotides, the CDR3 is TGTGCCACCAGCAGAGGTACAGCGACGGGGACAAAGACATCTACGCAGTATTTT.

This rearrangement joins TRBV18 to TRBJ2-7; 8 nucleotides agree with TRBD1. With 6 bases clipped from V and 4 bases from J, the junction kept 8 bases outside the gene matches. Germline V gives CDR1 KGHSH, CDR2 LQKENI. This CDR3 spans 14 amino acids. The CDR3 here is CASSPDRGRYEQYF. DNA for the CDR3: TGTGCCAGCTCTCCCGACAGGGGTAGGTACGAGCAGTACTTC.

Only one count was recorded for this clone. This chain joins TRBV7-9 and TRBJ2-6; D ambiguous. The CDR3 has 15 amino acids. Deletions cut 6 bases from V and 4 bases from J, with 13 bases between. Germline values: CDR1 SEHNR, CDR2 FQNEAQ (reference sequence). The CDR3, as DNA: TGTGCCAGCAGTCGCACCGGGTCAGGGGCCAACGTCCTGACTTTC. It is translated as CASSRTGSGANVLTF. The entire variable domain, with the rest obtained from reference TRBV7-9 and TRBJ2-6, is as follows: DTGVSQNPRHKITKRGQNVTFRCDPISEHNRLYWYRQTLGQGPEFLTYFQNEAQLEKSRLLSDRFSAERPKGSFSTLEIQRTEQGDSAMYLCASSRTGSGANVLTFGAGSRLTVL.

The chain recombines TRBV6-1 with TRBJ2-5; D is possibly TRBD2 (7 bases). Germline assignment: CDR1 MNHNS and CDR2 SASEGT. This CDR3 contains 14 residues. Trimming removed 4 bases at V and 5 bases at J, with 14 bases between. The CDR3 loop is CASSAGGGEETQYF. DNA of the CDR3: TGTGCCAGCAGTGCTGGGGGGGGCGAGGAGACCCAGTACTTC.

The J gene is TRBJ2-3, the V gene TRBV7-9, with TRBD2 as a possible D gene (5 bases). The length of the CDR3 is 15 residues. Deletions cut 5 bases from V and 4 bases from J, with 16 bases between. The V gene's germline CDR1 is SEHNR and CDR2 FQNEAQ (reference sequence). The CDR3 loop reads CASSPKTTNSDTQYF. The DNA for the CDR3 is TGTGCCAGCAGCCCAAAGACTACAAACTCAGATACGCAGTATTTT.

J is TRBJ2-1 and V is TRBV9; 13 bases are a match to TRBD2. This CDR3 contains 16 residues. V dropped 4 bases and J dropped 3; count of bases not matched to a gene: 4. Germline values: CDR1 SGDLS, CDR2 YYNGEE. The CDR3 DNA reads as TGTGCCAGCAGCCCCAGACTAGCGGGAGGCTACAATGAGCAGTTCTTC. It is translated as CASSPRLAGGYNEQFF. Based on the CDR3 plus reference TRBV9 and TRBJ2-1, the full variable domain is DSGVTQTPKHLITATGQRVTLRCSPRSGDLSVYWYQQSLDQGLQFLIQYYNGEERAKGNILERFSAQQFPDLHSELNLSSLELGDSALYFCASSPRLAGGYNEQFFGPGTRLTVL.

This clone was seen many times. The chain is built from TRBV6-5 and TRBJ1-2; 7 nucleotides match TRBD1. Per the germline V gene, CDR1 is MNHEY and CDR2 is SVGAGI. J gave up 5 bases and V 8 bases, and 11 bases lay outside the gene matches. The CDR3 contains 14 residues. The chain's CDR3 is CASGRQGGGYGYTF. The CDR3 DNA follows: TGTGCCAGCGGTAGACAGGGAGGAGGGTATGGCTACACCTTC.

The chain recombines TRBV10-2 with TRBJ2-5; 14 bases fit TRBD2. This CDR3 spans 17 amino acids. The V gene end was trimmed by 7 bases and the J gene end by 4 bases; junction bases not matched to a gene: 11. Germline assignment: CDR1 WSHSY and CDR2 SAAADI. The CDR3 is CASTPPEGLAGGETQYF. CDR3 nucleotide sequence: TGCGCCAGCACACCCCCCGAAGGACTAGCGGGGGGAGAGACCCAGTACTTC.

This clone was recorded only once. This sequence joins TRBV28 and TRBJ1-2; 7 nucleotides agree with TRBD1. The CDR3 consists of 14 residues. The junction had 9 bases not matched to a gene; V was cut back by 8 bases and J by 3 bases. Germline V gene sequence: CDR1 MDHEN, CDR2 SYDVKM. The CDR3 nucleotides are TGTGCCAGCGTTCGAGGGGGCGCCGACTATGGCTACACCTTC. Amino acids: CASVRGGADYGYTF.

The chain couples TRBV12-2 to TRBJ2-1; the D call in the table, TRBD1, was not verified against the DNA. TRBV12-2 corresponds to a pseudogene. This CDR3 spans 17 amino acids. CDR3 in amino acids: CASRLTRGPELYNEQFF. CDR3 nucleotide sequence: TGTGCAAGTCGCTTAACCAGGGGGCCCGAACTCTACAATGAGCAGTTCTTC.

The genes are TRBV12-5 and TRBJ2-5, with 10 bases lining up with TRBD2. V was pared by 3 bases and J by 5 bases, with 9 bases of the junction left unmatched. The CDR3 sequence is 16 residues long. The germline gives CDR1 LGHNT, CDR2 FRNRAP. CDR3: CASGFEVAGGRETQYF. For the CDR3, the DNA is TGTGCTAGTGGTTTTGAGGTAGCGGGGGGACGGGAGACCCAGTACTTC.

This clone came up once. The V and J genes are TRBV2 and TRBJ1-1, with D possibly being TRBD1 (6 bases). The CDR3 has 12 residues. CDR1 is SNHLY and CDR2 is FYNNEI in the germline V gene. Trimming removed 6 bases at V and 7 bases at J, with 12 bases between. CDR3 residues: CASSWEGVEAFF. DNA for the CDR3: TGTGCCAGCAGCTGGGAGGGGGTTGAAGCTTTCTTT. Using reference TRBV2 and TRBJ1-1 for the parts outside the CDR3, the full variable domain is EPEVTQTPSHQVTQMGQEVILRCVPISNHLYFYWYRQILGQKVEFLVSFYNNEISEKSEIFDDQFSVERPDGSNFTLKIRSTKLEDSAMYFCASSWEGVEAFFGQGTRLTVV.